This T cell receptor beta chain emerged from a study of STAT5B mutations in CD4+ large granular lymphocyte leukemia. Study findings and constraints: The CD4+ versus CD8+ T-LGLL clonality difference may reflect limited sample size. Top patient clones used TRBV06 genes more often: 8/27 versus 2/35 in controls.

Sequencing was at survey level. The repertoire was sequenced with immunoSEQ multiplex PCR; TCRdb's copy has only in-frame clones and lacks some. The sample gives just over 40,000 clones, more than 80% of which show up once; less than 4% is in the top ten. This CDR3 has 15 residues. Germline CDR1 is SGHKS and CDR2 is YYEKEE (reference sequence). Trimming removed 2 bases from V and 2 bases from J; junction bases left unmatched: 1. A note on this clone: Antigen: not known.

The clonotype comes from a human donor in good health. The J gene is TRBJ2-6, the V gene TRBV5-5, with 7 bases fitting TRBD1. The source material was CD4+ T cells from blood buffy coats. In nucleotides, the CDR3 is TGTGCCAGCAGCTTAGGGACAGCTGGGGCCAACGTCCTGACTTTC. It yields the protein CASSLGTAGANVLTF.